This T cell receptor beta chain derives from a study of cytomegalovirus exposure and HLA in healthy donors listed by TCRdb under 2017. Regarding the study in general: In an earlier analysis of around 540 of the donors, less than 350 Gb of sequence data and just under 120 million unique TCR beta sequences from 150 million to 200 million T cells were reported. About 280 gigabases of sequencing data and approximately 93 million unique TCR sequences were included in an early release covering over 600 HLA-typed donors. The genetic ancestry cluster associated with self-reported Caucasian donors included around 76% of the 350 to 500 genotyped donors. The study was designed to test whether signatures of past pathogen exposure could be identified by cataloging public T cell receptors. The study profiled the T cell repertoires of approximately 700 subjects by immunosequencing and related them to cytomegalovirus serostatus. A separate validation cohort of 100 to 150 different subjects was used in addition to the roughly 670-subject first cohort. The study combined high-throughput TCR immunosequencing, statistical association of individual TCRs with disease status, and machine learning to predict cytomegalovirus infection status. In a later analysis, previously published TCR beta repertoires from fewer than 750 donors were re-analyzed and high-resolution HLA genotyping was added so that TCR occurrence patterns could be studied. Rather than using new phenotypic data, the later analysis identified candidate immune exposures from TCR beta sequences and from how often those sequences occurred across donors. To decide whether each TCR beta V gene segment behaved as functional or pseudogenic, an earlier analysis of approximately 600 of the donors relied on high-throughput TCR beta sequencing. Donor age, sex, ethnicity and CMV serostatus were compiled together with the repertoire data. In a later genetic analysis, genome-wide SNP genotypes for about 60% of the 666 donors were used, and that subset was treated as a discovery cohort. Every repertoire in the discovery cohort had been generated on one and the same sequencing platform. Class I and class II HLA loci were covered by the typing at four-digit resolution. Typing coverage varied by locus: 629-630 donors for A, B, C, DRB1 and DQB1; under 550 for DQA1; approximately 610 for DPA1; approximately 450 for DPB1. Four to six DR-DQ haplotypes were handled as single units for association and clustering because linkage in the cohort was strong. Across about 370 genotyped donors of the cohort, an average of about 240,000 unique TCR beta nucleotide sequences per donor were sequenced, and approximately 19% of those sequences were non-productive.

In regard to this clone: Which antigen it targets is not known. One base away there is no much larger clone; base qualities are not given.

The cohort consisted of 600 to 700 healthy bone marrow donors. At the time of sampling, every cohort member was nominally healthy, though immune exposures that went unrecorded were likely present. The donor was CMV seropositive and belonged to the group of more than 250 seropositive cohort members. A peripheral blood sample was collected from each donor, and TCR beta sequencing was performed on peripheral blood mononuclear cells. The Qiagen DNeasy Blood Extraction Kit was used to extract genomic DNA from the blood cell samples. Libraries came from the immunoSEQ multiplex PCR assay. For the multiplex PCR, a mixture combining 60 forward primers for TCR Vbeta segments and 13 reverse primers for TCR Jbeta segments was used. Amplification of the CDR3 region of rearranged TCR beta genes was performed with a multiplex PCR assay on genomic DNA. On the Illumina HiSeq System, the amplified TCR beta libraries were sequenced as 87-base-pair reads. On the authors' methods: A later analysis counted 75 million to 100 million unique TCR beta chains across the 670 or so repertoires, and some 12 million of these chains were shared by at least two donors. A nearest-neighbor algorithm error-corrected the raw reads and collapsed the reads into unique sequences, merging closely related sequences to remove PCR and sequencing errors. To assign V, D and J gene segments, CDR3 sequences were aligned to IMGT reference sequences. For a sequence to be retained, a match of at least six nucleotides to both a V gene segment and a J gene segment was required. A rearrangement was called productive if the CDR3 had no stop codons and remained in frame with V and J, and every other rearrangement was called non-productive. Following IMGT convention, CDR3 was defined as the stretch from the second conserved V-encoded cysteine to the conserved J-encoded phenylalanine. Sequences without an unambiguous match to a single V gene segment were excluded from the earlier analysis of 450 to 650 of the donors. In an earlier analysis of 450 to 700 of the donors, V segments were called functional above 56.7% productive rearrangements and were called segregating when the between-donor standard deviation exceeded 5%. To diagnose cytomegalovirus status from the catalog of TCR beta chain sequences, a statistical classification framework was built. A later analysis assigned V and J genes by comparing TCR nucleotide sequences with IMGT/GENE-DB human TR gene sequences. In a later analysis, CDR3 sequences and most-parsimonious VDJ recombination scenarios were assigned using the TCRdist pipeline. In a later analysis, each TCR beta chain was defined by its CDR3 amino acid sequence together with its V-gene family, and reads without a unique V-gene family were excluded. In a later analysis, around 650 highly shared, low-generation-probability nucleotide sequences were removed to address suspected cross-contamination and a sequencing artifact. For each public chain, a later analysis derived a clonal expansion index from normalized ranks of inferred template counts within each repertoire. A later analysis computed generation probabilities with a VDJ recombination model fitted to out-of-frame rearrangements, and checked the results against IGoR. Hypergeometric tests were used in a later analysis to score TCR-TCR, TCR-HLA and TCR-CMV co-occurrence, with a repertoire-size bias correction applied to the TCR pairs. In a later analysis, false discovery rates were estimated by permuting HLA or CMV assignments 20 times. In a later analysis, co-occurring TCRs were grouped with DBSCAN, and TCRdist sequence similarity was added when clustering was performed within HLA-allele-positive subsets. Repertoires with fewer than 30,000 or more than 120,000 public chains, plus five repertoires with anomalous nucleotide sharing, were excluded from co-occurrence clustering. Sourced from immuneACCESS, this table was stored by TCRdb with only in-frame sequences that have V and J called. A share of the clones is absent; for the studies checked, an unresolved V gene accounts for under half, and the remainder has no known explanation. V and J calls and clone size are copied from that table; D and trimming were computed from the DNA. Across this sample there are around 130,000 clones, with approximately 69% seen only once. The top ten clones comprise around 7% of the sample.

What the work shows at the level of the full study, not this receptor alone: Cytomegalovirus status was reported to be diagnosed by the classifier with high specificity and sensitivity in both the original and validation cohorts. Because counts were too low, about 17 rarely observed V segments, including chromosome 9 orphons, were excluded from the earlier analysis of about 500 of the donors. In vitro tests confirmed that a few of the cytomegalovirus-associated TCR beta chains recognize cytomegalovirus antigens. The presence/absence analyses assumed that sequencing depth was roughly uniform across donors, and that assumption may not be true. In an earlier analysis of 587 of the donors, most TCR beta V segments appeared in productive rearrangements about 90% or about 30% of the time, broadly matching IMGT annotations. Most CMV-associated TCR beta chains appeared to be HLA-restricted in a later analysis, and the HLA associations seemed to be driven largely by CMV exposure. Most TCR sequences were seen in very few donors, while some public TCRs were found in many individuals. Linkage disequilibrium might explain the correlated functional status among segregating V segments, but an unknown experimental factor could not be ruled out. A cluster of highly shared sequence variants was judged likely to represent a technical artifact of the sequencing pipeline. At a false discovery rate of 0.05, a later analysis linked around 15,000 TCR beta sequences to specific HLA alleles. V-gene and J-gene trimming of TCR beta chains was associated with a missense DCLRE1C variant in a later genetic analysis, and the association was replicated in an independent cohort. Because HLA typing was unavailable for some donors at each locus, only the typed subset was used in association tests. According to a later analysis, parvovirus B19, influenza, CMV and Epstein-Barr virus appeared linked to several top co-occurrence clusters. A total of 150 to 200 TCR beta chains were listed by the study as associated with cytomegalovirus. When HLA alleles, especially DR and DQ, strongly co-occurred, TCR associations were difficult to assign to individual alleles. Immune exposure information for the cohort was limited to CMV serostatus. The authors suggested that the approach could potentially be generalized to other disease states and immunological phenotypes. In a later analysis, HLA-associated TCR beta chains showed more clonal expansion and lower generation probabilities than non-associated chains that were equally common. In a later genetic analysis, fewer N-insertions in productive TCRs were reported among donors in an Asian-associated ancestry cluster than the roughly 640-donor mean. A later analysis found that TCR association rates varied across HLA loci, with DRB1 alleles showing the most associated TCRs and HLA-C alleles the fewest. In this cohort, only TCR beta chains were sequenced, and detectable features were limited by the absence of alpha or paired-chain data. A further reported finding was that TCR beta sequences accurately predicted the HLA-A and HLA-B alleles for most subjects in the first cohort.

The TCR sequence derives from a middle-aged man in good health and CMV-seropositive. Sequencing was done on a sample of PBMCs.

The CDR3 region has the sequence CASSELQGASGELFF. Read as DNA, the sequence is TGTGCCAGCAGTGAACTTCAGGGGGCATCCGGGGAGCTGTTTTTT. The V and J genes are TRBV6-1 and TRBJ2-2; TRBD1 aligns with 8 central bases. Via the germline V gene, CDR1 is MNHNS and CDR2 SASEGT. Inclusive of the bounding cysteine and phenylalanine, the CDR3 is 15 residues long. The CDR3 DNA has 45 bases and is translated from base 1. Trimming accounts for 2 bases at V and 6 bases at J, while the number of junction bases matched to no gene is 5.